The 32 T cell receptor beta chains below were found in one sample sequenced in a study of CXCR3-negative and CXCR3-positive naive CD8 T cells (dated by TCRdb to the late 2010s). Sequencing was performed on a NextSeq 550. The Human TCR Profiling Kit (MiLaboratory) was used to prepare UMI-labeled 5' RACE TRB cDNA libraries. Through TCRdb reprocessing, the reads give one entry per CDR3 protein sequence; DNA is omitted. The sample's table covers about 58,000 distinct CDR3 sequences. Jointly, the top ten make up approximately 0.45% of the sample. Specimen: naive CXCR3- CD8+ T cells from blood. What this sample's cell subset or site label stands for: CD45RO-CCR7+CD27+CD95- naive CD8+ T cells lacking CXCR3 (TNR3-). Receptors were obtained from a human donor in good health. Some clones in this sample may be carry-over from other donors' samples.

The chain recombines TRBV6-5 with TRBJ2-7; TCRdb lists TRBD1, though no DNA is available to test this call. There are 18 residues in the CDR3. CDR1 MNHEY and CDR2 SVGAGI come from the germline V gene. The CDR3 spells CASSYRQATSTPGGEQYF.

This chain connects TRBV3-1 to TRBJ2-3; lacking DNA, the TRBD1 call made by TCRdb goes unchecked. The CDR3 totals 15 residues. CDR1 LGHDT and CDR2 YNNKEL come from the germline V gene (reference sequence). The CDR3 loop reads CASSQDEQVTDTQYF.

The chain has TRBV27 and TRBJ2-5. This CDR3 is 14 amino acids long. From germline, CDR1 is MNHEY and CDR2 SMNVEV (reference sequence). CDR3 amino acids: CASSLRPIRETQYF.

J is TRBJ2-1 and V is TRBV18; the TCRdb call, TRBD2, lacks DNA for checking. The CDR3 has 18 amino acids. Germline CDR1 reads KGHSH; CDR2 reads LQKENI. The CDR3 here is CASSPRAGGTSSYNEQFF.

The V call is TRBV7-9, the J call TRBJ1-1. The CDR3 runs to 12 residues. Germline CDR1 reads SEHNR; CDR2 reads FQNEAQ (reference sequence). CDR3 sequence reads: CASSPLTIEAFF.

V gene TRBV3-1 combines with J gene TRBJ2-7; no DNA is available, so the TRBD2 call from TCRdb remains unchecked. CDR3 size: 16 residues. CDR1 and CDR2 from the germline V gene are LGHDT and YNNKEL (reference sequence). CDR3 sequence reads: CASSQATERGSYEQYF.

The V and J genes are TRBV9 and TRBJ2-5; TCRdb gives TRBD2 as the D gene, but with no DNA this cannot be confirmed. The germline CDR1 and CDR2 sequences are SGDLS and YYNGEE. The CDR3 length is 16 residues. The CDR3 loop reads CASSVVGSGLQETQYF.

The V and J genes are TRBV10-3 and TRBJ1-5. From germline, CDR1 is ENHRY and CDR2 SYGVKD. CDR3 length equals 15 residues. The CDR3 loop reads CAISDRGPSNQPQHF.

The rearrangement uses TRBV27 and TRBJ2-3. This CDR3 spans 15 amino acids. CDR1 MNHEY and CDR2 SMNVEV come from the germline V gene (reference sequence). CDR3 loop: CASSSLSSSTDTQYF.

This chain connects TRBV7-3 to TRBJ2-1; the D call from TCRdb, TRBD1, cannot be confirmed without DNA. Per the germline V gene, CDR1 is SGHTA and CDR2 is FQGTGA. CDR3 length equals 14 residues. The CDR3 here is CASSLIGGADEQFF.

The CDR3 loop is CASSQHTSGGAQEQFF. V and J are TRBV4-3 and TRBJ2-1; as DNA is missing, the TRBD2 call by TCRdb cannot be tested. Germline values: CDR1 LGHNA, CDR2 YSLEER. CDR3 length equals 16 residues.

The genes are TRBV12-5 and TRBJ1-5; the TCRdb call, TRBD1, lacks DNA for checking. Germline V gene data show CDR1 as LGHNT and CDR2 as FRNRAP. The CDR3 runs 14 residues. CDR3 protein: CASGSGTVRQPQHF. Together with reference TRBV12-5 and TRBJ1-5, the CDR3 gives the full variable domain: DARVTQTPRHKVTEMGQEVTMRCQPILGHNTVFWYRQTMMQGLELLAYFRNRAPLDDSGMPKDRFSAEMPDATLATLKIQPSEPRDSAVYFCASGSGTVRQPQHFGDGTRLSIL.

The chain links TRBV4-3 to TRBJ2-7; TCRdb's D call, TRBD1, is unchecked because there is no DNA. In germline, CDR1 is LGHNA, CDR2 YSLEER. CDR3 length: 15 residues. The CDR3 loop reads CASSQEGQATYEQYF.

The chain is built from TRBV25-1 and TRBJ1-1; TCRdb's D gene call, TRBD1, goes unchecked for lack of DNA. Germline loops: CDR1 MGHDK, CDR2 SYGVNS. The CDR3 has 13 amino acids. The CDR3 sequence: CASTGSAYTEAFF.

V is TRBV7-9 and J is TRBJ2-1. CDR3 length: 12 amino acids. The germline V gene encodes CDR1 SEHNR and CDR2 FQNEAQ (reference sequence). This chain's CDR3 is CASSVVSNEQFF. Looking up the rest from reference TRBV7-9 and TRBJ2-1 gives the full variable domain: DTGVSQNPRHKITKRGQNVTFRCDPISEHNRLYWYRQTLGQGPEFLTYFQNEAQLEKSRLLSDRFSAERPKGSFSTLEIQRTEQGDSAMYLCASSVVSNEQFFGPGTRLTVL.

The chain recombines TRBV20-1 with TRBJ2-5; with no DNA, the TCRdb D assignment of TRBD1 cannot be verified. CDR3 size: 15 residues. Looked up from germline, CDR1 is DFQATT and CDR2 is SNEGSKA (reference sequence). The CDR3 loop reads CSAREGPVLQETQYF.

The CDR3 sequence: CASSPWQGRRADTEAFF. The V and J genes are TRBV13 and TRBJ1-1. The V gene's germline CDR1 is PRHDT and CDR2 FYEKMQ (reference sequence). The CDR3 sequence is 17 residues long.

The chain couples TRBV7-9 to TRBJ1-5; TCRdb designates TRBD1, a call that cannot be tested without DNA. Germline values: CDR1 SEHNR, CDR2 FQNEAQ (reference sequence). CDR3 size: 15 residues. CDR3 loop: CASSLVGTGFQPQHF.

The rearrangement links TRBV18 to TRBJ1-5. In germline, CDR1 is KGHSH, CDR2 LQKENI. The CDR3 consists of 14 residues. The CDR3 region is CASSPGGALQPQHF.

This chain links TRBV7-8 with TRBJ2-2; as DNA is missing, the TRBD1 call by TCRdb cannot be tested. Germline assignment: CDR1 SGHVS and CDR2 FQNEAQ. The CDR3 consists of 16 residues. The CDR3 is CASSYRDLRGTGELFF.

The rearrangement joins TRBV7-2 to TRBJ2-7; checking the TCRdb D call of TRBD2 is not possible without DNA. CDR1 SGHTA and CDR2 FQGNSA come from the germline V gene. The CDR3 has 15 residues. This chain's CDR3 is CASSPGSGGLNEQYF.

The chain recombines TRBV29-1 with TRBJ2-7; TCRdb outputs TRBD1, but without DNA this stays unchecked. The CDR3 spans 13 residues. CDR1 and CDR2 (germline): SQVTM, ANQGSEA. CDR3 loop: CSVGPGGSYEQYF.

The genes are TRBV11-2 and TRBJ2-3; TCRdb's assignment of TRBD1 cannot be checked, as there is no DNA. Germline assignment: CDR1 SGHAT and CDR2 FQNNGV. CDR3 length equals 13 residues. CDR3 sequence reads: CASSSPTGDTQYF.

This chain uses TRBV6-2 or TRBV6-3 with TRBJ2-7; the TRBD1 assignment by TCRdb is unverifiable without DNA. This CDR3 has 14 amino acids. Germline V gene data show CDR1 as MNHEY and CDR2 as SVGEGT. This CDR3 is CASSYTEGSYEQYF.

The rearrangement joins TRBV4-2 to TRBJ2-5; with no DNA, the TCRdb D assignment of TRBD1 cannot be verified. This CDR3 region has 16 residues. CDR1 LGHNA and CDR2 YNFKEQ come from the germline V gene. CDR3 residues: CASSQVGGVPGETQYF.

The chain recombines TRBV5-8 with TRBJ2-1; as DNA is missing, the TRBD2 call by TCRdb cannot be tested. The CDR3 length is 16 residues. The germline gives CDR1 SGHTS, CDR2 YDEGEE. The CDR3: CASNPGLAGPRGEQFF.

The chain recombines TRBV5-1 with TRBJ1-2; without DNA, the TCRdb call of TRBD1 cannot be checked. CDR1 and CDR2 (germline): SGHRS, YFSETQ. The CDR3 contains 14 residues. The CDR3 spells CASSSRDTNYGYTF.

The CDR3: CSAVRHDNQPQHF. This chain uses TRBV20-1 with TRBJ1-5. CDR1 and CDR2 from the germline V gene are DFQATT and SNEGSKA (reference sequence). CDR3 length equals 13 residues.

This chain uses TRBV28 with TRBJ2-5; checking the TCRdb D call of TRBD1 is not possible without DNA. CDR3 size: 12 residues. Germline values: CDR1 MDHEN, CDR2 SYDVKM. CDR3 sequence reads: CASRRRERAQYF. Full variable domain (remainder filled in from reference TRBV28 and TRBJ2-5): DVKVTQSSRYLVKRTGEKVFLECVQDMDHENMFWYRQDPGLGLRLIYFSYDVKMKEKGDIPEGYSVSREKKERFSLILESASTNQTSMYLCASRRRERAQYFGPGTRLLVL.

The chain is built from TRBV27 and TRBJ1-1; TCRdb picks TRBD1, but there is no DNA to check that call. Germline V lookup: CDR1 MNHEY, CDR2 SMNVEV (reference sequence). This CDR3 has 18 amino acids. The CDR3 here is CASSLTKRGGGANTEAFF.

The CDR3 loop is CASSTPVFGGSTDTQYF. V is TRBV9 and J is TRBJ2-3; with no DNA, the TCRdb D assignment of TRBD1 cannot be verified. The CDR3 covers 17 residues. The V gene's germline CDR1 is SGDLS and CDR2 YYNGEE.

Here the CDR3 reads CASSLYRELERADTQYF. The chain uses TRBV28 and TRBJ2-3; TCRdb reports TRBD2, a call that lacks DNA to check it against. Germline V gives CDR1 MDHEN, CDR2 SYDVKM. The CDR3 contains 17 residues.